These 25 T cell receptor beta chains originate from one sample sequenced in a study of blood T cell repertoires in COVID-19. Generated by immunoSEQ multiplex PCR, the TCRdb table keeps only in-frame clones and is missing some. The data show 200,000 to 250,000 clones, around 88% seen once. Sequences were obtained from peripheral blood. The receptors shown here come from a man younger than 35 with active or convalescent COVID-19.

This chain uses TRBV5-6 with TRBJ1-5; D is undetermined. V was trimmed by 2 bases and J by 6 bases, leaving 9 bases between them. CDR1 is SGHDT, CDR2 YYEEEE, per germline. The CDR3 length is 13 residues. The CDR3 loop reads CASSFTSSQPQHF. CDR3 nucleotide sequence: TGTGCCAGCAGCTTTACATCCAGTCAGCCCCAGCATTTT.

This chain links TRBV6-6 with TRBJ2-3; TRBD1 matches at 8 bases. CDR1 and CDR2 from the germline V gene are MNHNY and SVGAGI (reference sequence). V lost 2 bases, J lost 3 bases, and 7 bases stayed unmatched. This CDR3 comprises 16 residues. CDR3 residues: CASSYTRQGRTDTQYF. In DNA form, the CDR3 reads TGTGCCAGCAGTTACACCCGACAGGGGCGGACAGATACGCAGTATTTT.

The chain combines TRBV3-1 (or the pseudogene TRBV3-2) with TRBJ1-2; 8 nucleotides line up with TRBD1. CDR1 is LGHDT and CDR2 is YNNKEL in the germline V gene (reference sequence). V gave up 1 base and J gave up 8 bases; unmatched junction bases: 6. The CDR3 contains 14 residues. Here the CDR3 reads CASSQAQGAGGYTF. For the CDR3, the DNA is TGTGCCAGCAGCCAAGCGCAGGGGGCAGGCGGCTACACCTTC.

The gene calls are TRBV5-4 and TRBJ2-7; D perhaps matches TRBD2 (6 bases). CDR3 length equals 15 residues. V was pared by 2 bases and J by 2 bases, with 14 bases between. Per the germline V gene, CDR1 is SGHNT and CDR2 is YYREEE (reference sequence). DNA of the CDR3: TGTGCCAGCAGCTTTGCCGGGACTCCGACCTACGAGCAGTACTTC. Its protein product is CASSFAGTPTYEQYF.

V usage is TRBV7-9 and J usage is TRBJ1-2, with 7 bases identical to TRBD1. V shed 8 bases and J 2 bases; nucleotides not matched to a gene: 11. Germline CDR1 SEHNR, CDR2 FQNEAQ (reference sequence). The CDR3 runs to 15 residues. The CDR3 sequence is CASAAAGQTNYGYTF. The CDR3 DNA reads as TGTGCCAGCGCGGCGGCGGGACAGACGAACTATGGCTACACCTTC.

The chain links TRBV13 to TRBJ2-4, with D possibly matching TRBD2 (6 bases). V dropped 5 bases and J dropped 0 bases, with 14 bases sitting between them. The germline gives CDR1 PRHDT, CDR2 FYEKMQ (reference sequence). This CDR3 has 16 amino acids. The CDR3 bases are TGTGCCAGCAGCGCACTCGGGGGACTAGCCAAAAACATTCAGTACTTC. The encoded protein is CASSALGGLAKNIQYF.

The chain has TRBV6-6 and TRBJ2-5, with TRBD1 matching over 7 bases. Germline assignment: CDR1 MNHNY and CDR2 SVGAGI (reference sequence). V was clipped by 4 bases and J by 1 base; unmatched bases: 6. This CDR3 comprises 15 residues. The CDR3 DNA reads as TGTGCCAGCAGTTCGAACCGGGACAGCCAAGAGACCCAGTACTTC. It specifies CASSSNRDSQETQYF.

The rearrangement links TRBV9 to TRBJ2-1; D is perhaps TRBD2 (6 bases). The CDR3 is 17 residues long. V was pared by 0 bases and J by 0 bases, with 13 bases between. CDR1 and CDR2 (germline): SGDLS, YYNGEE. The CDR3 sequence: CASSVDVGTSSYNEQFF. The CDR3 DNA follows: TGTGCCAGCAGCGTAGACGTGGGGACTTCCTCCTACAATGAGCAGTTCTTC.

V gene TRBV19 combines with J gene TRBJ2-5; D perhaps matches TRBD2 (6 bases). The germline CDR1 and CDR2 sequences are LNHDA and SQIVND (reference sequence). V lost 3 bases and J 4 bases, leaving 12 bases between the germline ends. The CDR3 consists of 14 residues. CDR3 DNA sequence: TGTGCCAGTAGTATTGGACTAAGGGGAGAGACCCAGTACTTC. This codes for CASSIGLRGETQYF.

The V and J genes are TRBV6-5 and TRBJ2-2; TRBD2 aligns across 8 bases. There are 15 residues in the CDR3. Looked up from germline, CDR1 is MNHEY and CDR2 is SVGAGI. V trimming: 6 bases; J trimming: 5 bases; junction bases outside the gene matches: 8. The CDR3 nucleotides read TGTGCCAGCAGGACGCGGGGGGCAGGAACCGGGGAGCTGTTTTTT. Its translation is CASRTRGAGTGELFF.

About this clone: Germline is not matched at one junction end, which may reflect a read error. The V gene is TRBV4-3, the J gene TRBJ2-4, with 13 bases matching TRBD2. Per the germline V gene, CDR1 is LGHNA and CDR2 is YSLEER. The length of the CDR3 is 14 residues. For the CDR3, the DNA is TGCGCCAGCAGCCAAGATCCGGAAACTAGCGGGAGGGACTTC. It codes for CASSQDPETSGRDF.

Only a few counts were recorded for this clone. The rearrangement joins TRBV10-1 to TRBJ1-2, with D possibly matching TRBD1 (6 bases). Trimming took off 6 bases at V and 8 bases at J, with 19 bases between the two ends. CDR3 size: 14 residues. Germline assignment: CDR1 WNHNN and CDR2 SYGVQD (reference sequence). CDR3 coding DNA: TGCGCCAGCAGGAGGGACACCCCACTATCGGGCTACACCTTC. Protein sequence: CASRRDTPLSGYTF.

The J gene is TRBJ1-2, the V gene TRBV2; D might be TRBD1 (6 bases). The CDR3 loop spans 12 amino acids. Trimming removed 6 bases at V and 4 bases at J, with 9 bases between. From germline, CDR1 is SNHLY and CDR2 FYNNEI. The CDR3 loop reads CASSPDSYGYTF. In DNA form, the CDR3 reads TGTGCCAGCAGCCCGGACAGCTATGGCTACACCTTC.

This rearrangement joins TRBV21-1 to TRBJ2-7; the table's D call, TRBD2, was not checked against the DNA. TRBV21-1 is a pseudogene. The CDR3 sequence is 17 residues long. The CDR3 nucleotides read TGTGCCAGCAGCAAAGTGGGTAGCGGGGGGAGCTCCTACGAGCAGTACTTC. This codes for CASSKVGSGGSSYEQYF.

CDR3: CASSFDRTNTEAFF. In DNA form, the CDR3 reads TGTGCCAGCAGCTTCGACAGGACGAACACTGAAGCTTTCTTT. This chain connects TRBV6-6 to TRBJ1-1, with D tentatively TRBD1 (6 bases). Trimming left V 6 bases short and J 1 base short, with 12 bases between. This CDR3 comprises 14 residues. The germline CDR1 and CDR2 sequences are MNHNY and SVGAGI (reference sequence).

The V call is TRBV6-5, the J call TRBJ2-1; 7 positions match TRBD1. The CDR3 loop spans 13 amino acids. The germline gives CDR1 MNHEY, CDR2 SVGAGI. The V segment lost 5 bases and the J segment 9 bases; nucleotides outside the gene matches: 7. CDR3: CASSPTGAGEQFF. CDR3 nucleotide sequence: TGTGCCAGCAGTCCCACAGGGGCGGGTGAGCAGTTCTTC.

J is TRBJ1-5 and V is TRBV5-6; TRBD1 matches 10 bases. V lost 4 bases and J lost 5; bases outside the gene matches: 3. Germline-derived CDR1 and CDR2 are SGHDT and YYEEEE. This CDR3 has 14 amino acids. This CDR3 reads CASSAGQGYQPQHF. CDR3 sequence (DNA): TGTGCCAGCAGCGCGGGACAGGGGTATCAGCCCCAGCATTTT. Using reference TRBV5-6 and TRBJ1-5 for the parts outside the CDR3, the full variable domain is DAGVTQSPTHLIKTRGQQVTLRCSPKSGHDTVSWYQQALGQGPQFIFQYYEEEERQRGNFPDRFSGHQFPNYSSELNVNALLLGDSALYLCASSAGQGYQPQHFGDGTRLSIL.

The chain has TRBV10-3 and TRBJ2-1; TRBD2 aligns across 11 bases. Germline CDR1 reads ENHRY; CDR2 reads SYGVKD. This CDR3 spans 16 amino acids. V lost 3 bases to trimming and J lost 7 bases; unmatched junction nucleotides: 8. CDR3 nucleotide sequence: TGTGCCATCAGTGACCCCGTCCGACTAGCGGGAAATGAGCAGTTCTTC. This codes for CAISDPVRLAGNEQFF.

V is TRBV29-1 and J is TRBJ2-7; 13 bases agree with TRBD2. In germline, CDR1 is SQVTM, CDR2 ANQGSEA. The ends lost 6 bases at V and 0 bases at J; junction bases unmatched: 8. The CDR3 contains 16 residues. The CDR3 region is CSVRGLAGNLSYEQYF. In DNA form, the CDR3 reads TGCAGCGTGAGGGGACTAGCGGGAAATCTCTCCTACGAGCAGTACTTC.

The J gene is TRBJ2-7, the V gene TRBV7-8; TRBD1 matches 7 bases. Trimming cost V 1 base and J 2 bases; bases outside gene matches: 2. CDR1 and CDR2 (germline): SGHVS, FQNEAQ. The CDR3 consists of 14 residues. The DNA for the CDR3 is TGTGCCAGCAGCTTAGGGACAGGTACCTACGAGCAGTACTTC. This codes for CASSLGTGTYEQYF.

There are a few counts of this clone. The rearrangement links TRBV19 to TRBJ2-2, with TRBD1 identical over 9 bases. This CDR3 comprises 15 residues. Germline CDR1 is LNHDA and CDR2 is SQIVND (reference sequence). V trimming: 2 bases; J trimming: 7 bases; junction bases outside the gene matches: 5. CDR3 DNA: TGTGCCAGTAGTATACGGGGGACAGGGAACGGGGAGCTGTTTTTT. As protein: CASSIRGTGNGELFF. The full variable domain, completed using reference TRBV19 and TRBJ2-2, is DGGITQSPKYLFRKEGQNVTLSCEQNLNHDAMYWYRQDPGQGLRLIYYSQIVNDFQKGDIAEGYSVSREKKESFPLTVTSAQKNPTAFYLCASSIRGTGNGELFFGEGSRLTVL.

This clone was recorded only once. V gene TRBV7-2 combines with J gene TRBJ1-2; D not resolved. This CDR3 comprises 14 residues. With 7 bases removed from V and 2 bases from J, the gap between germline ends came to 14 bases. Germline V gene lookup returns CDR1 SGHTA and CDR2 FQGNSA. The CDR3 is CASTLDSKNYGYTF. The CDR3 DNA reads TGTGCCAGCACCCTAGATTCGAAGAACTATGGCTACACCTTC. Based on the CDR3 plus reference TRBV7-2 and TRBJ1-2, the full variable domain is GAGVSQSPSNKVTEKGKDVELRCDPISGHTALYWYRQSLGQGLEFLIYFQGNSAPDKSGLPSDRFSAERTGGSVSTLTIQRTQQEDSAVYLCASTLDSKNYGYTFGSGTRLTVV.

V usage is TRBV18 and J usage is TRBJ2-4, with 11 bases aligning to TRBD2. Germline trimming cut 1 base from V and 9 bases from J; bases unmatched to any gene: 11. The germline gives CDR1 KGHSH, CDR2 LQKENI. The CDR3 extends over 17 amino acids. The CDR3 protein is CASSPLGTSGPNVIQYF. The CDR3 nucleotides read TGTGCCAGCTCACCACTTGGGACTAGCGGACCCAACGTCATTCAGTACTTC.

This chain links TRBV7-8 with TRBJ2-1, with 7 bases that match TRBD2. Unmatched junction bases numbered 9, after V lost 5 bases and J lost 5 bases. This CDR3 has 15 residues. Germline V gives CDR1 SGHVS, CDR2 FQNEAQ. CDR3 region: CASSPFAGVNNEQFF. The CDR3, as DNA: TGTGCCAGCAGCCCCTTCGCGGGAGTCAACAATGAGCAGTTCTTC.

V gene TRBV10-2 combines with J gene TRBJ2-2; a possible D gene is TRBD1 (5 bases). The germline V gene encodes CDR1 WSHSY and CDR2 SAAADI. The CDR3 extends over 14 amino acids. Trimming took 6 bases from V and 8 from J, leaving 16 bases between them. The CDR3 bases are TGCGCCAGCAGGGACACCATGCCCGGGGGGGAGCTGTTTTTT. Translated: CASRDTMPGGELFF.